This passage covers 12 T cell receptor beta chains from one sample sequenced in a study of blood T cell repertoires in COVID-19. Clones were read by immunoSEQ multiplex PCR, and TCRdb kept only the in-frame ones, dropping some. This repertoire shows 350,000 or so clones, around 87% found once; its top ten account for 8% to 13%. Sequencing used peripheral blood. The receptors come from a woman in her 30s with COVID-19, enrolled during active disease.

The CDR3 here is CASNRGGTGELFF. Here the CDR3 DNA reads TGTGCCAGCAACCGGGGAGGGACCGGGGAGCTGTTTTTT. The chain is built from TRBV25-1 and TRBJ2-2; 7 positions match TRBD2. J lost 5 bases, V lost 7 bases, and 4 bases had no gene match. The CDR3 consists of 13 residues. From germline, CDR1 is MGHDK and CDR2 SYGVNS.

The chain recombines TRBV7-3 with TRBJ2-1; 7 positions agree with TRBD1. The CDR3 has 15 amino acids. The trim removed 5 bases at V and 7 bases at J, leaving 11 bases unmatched. Germline V gene data show CDR1 as SGHTA and CDR2 as FQGTGA. The CDR3 DNA follows: TGTGCCAGCAGCGACCGCCCCAGGGGGATGAATGAGCAGTTCTTC. Translation: CASSDRPRGMNEQFF.

The chain employs TRBV3-1 (or the pseudogene TRBV3-2) and TRBJ2-2; 7 positions match TRBD2. CDR1 is LGHDT and CDR2 is YNNKEL in the germline V gene (reference sequence). V was clipped by 4 bases and J by 4 bases; unmatched bases: 0. This CDR3 spans 13 amino acids. The CDR3 bases are TGTGCCAGCAGCCGGGGGGGCACCGGGGAGCTGTTTTTT. Protein: CASSRGGTGELFF.

V gene TRBV21-1 combines with J gene TRBJ2-7; TRBD2 was called by the table and not checked on the DNA. TRBV21-1 is marked as a pseudogene. The CDR3 length is 15 residues. The CDR3 here is CASRGKGLGTYEQYF. DNA for the CDR3: TGTGCCAGCCGTGGAAAGGGACTAGGAACCTACGAGCAGTACTTC.

In its sample, this clone was seen a few times. This rearrangement joins TRBV4-1 to TRBJ1-5; perhaps TRBD1 as D (6 bases). V lost 0 bases and J lost 4, with 13 bases in between. The CDR3 has 16 amino acids. Looked up from germline, CDR1 is MGHRA and CDR2 is YSYEKL. The CDR3 DNA follows: TGCGCCAGCAGCCAAGAAAACCACAGGGTAAATCAGCCCCAGCATTTT. This codes for CASSQENHRVNQPQHF.

The chain is built from TRBV9 and TRBJ1-1; TRBD1 matches 8 bases. This CDR3 contains 17 residues. Germline-derived CDR1 and CDR2 are SGDLS and YYNGEE. V lost 0 bases, J lost 1 base, and 8 bases stayed unmatched. The CDR3 loop is CASSVGWFQGANTEAFF. In DNA form, the CDR3 reads TGTGCCAGCAGCGTAGGATGGTTTCAGGGGGCGAACACTGAAGCTTTCTTT.

CDR3 amino acids: CAWSSPLGDLDPYEQYF. The CDR3 bases are TGTGCCTGGAGTTCCCCCCTCGGCGACTTGGATCCTTACGAGCAGTACTTC. J is TRBJ2-7 and V is TRBV30; D gene ambiguous. V was trimmed by 2 bases and J by 4 bases, leaving 24 bases between them. CDR3 length equals 17 residues. Germline CDR1 reads GTSNPN; CDR2 reads SVGIG (reference sequence).

The chain has TRBV10-3 and TRBJ1-4, with 7 bases identical to TRBD1. Germline trimming cut 4 bases from V and 4 bases from J; bases unmatched to any gene: 3. The CDR3 is made up of 14 amino acids. Per the germline V gene, CDR1 is ENHRY and CDR2 is SYGVKD. DNA for the CDR3: TGTGCCATCAGTGGGACAGGCTTTAATGAAAAACTGTTTTTT. Its translation: CAISGTGFNEKLFF.

J is TRBJ1-4 and V is TRBV5-1; no clear D. Germline loops: CDR1 SGHRS, CDR2 YFSETQ. This CDR3 is built from 14 residues. Between the trimmed V and J ends, which lost 4 bases and 8 bases, there was a span of 15 bases. The CDR3 here is CASSRNRGGEKLFF. Written as DNA, the CDR3 is TGCGCCAGCAGCCGGAATCGGGGTGGGGAAAAACTGTTTTTT.

The V and J genes are TRBV25-1 and TRBJ2-1; 10 bases match TRBD2. Germline-derived CDR1 and CDR2 are MGHDK and SYGVNS. The trim removed 3 bases at V and 2 bases at J, leaving 7 bases unmatched. The CDR3 loop spans 17 amino acids. Here the CDR3 DNA reads TGTGCCAGCAGTGAGAAGGCAAGCGGGAGGGCCTACAATGAGCAGTTCTTC. This sequence encodes CASSEKASGRAYNEQFF.

This chain uses TRBV24-1 with TRBJ2-7, with 14 bases lining up with TRBD2. The CDR3 loop spans 20 amino acids. The V gene's germline CDR1 is KGHDR and CDR2 SFDVKD. The V gene end was trimmed by 6 bases and the J gene end by 0 bases; junction bases not matched to a gene: 15. The CDR3 region is CATSPGTSGRWVGSSYEQYF. In nucleotides, the CDR3 is TGTGCCACCAGTCCCGGGACTAGCGGGAGATGGGTAGGGAGCTCCTACGAGCAGTACTTC.

J is TRBJ2-7 and V is TRBV7-2; the match to TRBD1 covers 12 bases. The V segment lost 1 base and the J segment 7 bases; nucleotides outside the gene matches: 8. The CDR3 runs to 16 residues. From germline, CDR1 is SGHTA and CDR2 FQGNSA. In DNA, the CDR3 is TGTGCCAGCAGCTTAGGCCCGGGACAGGGGGCCGGAGAGCAGTACTTC. Residues: CASSLGPGQGAGEQYF.